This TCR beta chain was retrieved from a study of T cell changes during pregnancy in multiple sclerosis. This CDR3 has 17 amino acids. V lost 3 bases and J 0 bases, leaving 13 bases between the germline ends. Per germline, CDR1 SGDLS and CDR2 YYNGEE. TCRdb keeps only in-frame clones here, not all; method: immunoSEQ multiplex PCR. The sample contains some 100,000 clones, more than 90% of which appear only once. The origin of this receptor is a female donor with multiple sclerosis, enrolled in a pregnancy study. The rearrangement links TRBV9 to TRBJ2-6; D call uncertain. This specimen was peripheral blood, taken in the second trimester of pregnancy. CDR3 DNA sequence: TGTGCCAGCAGCGGGAGCCCCCATCGCTCTGGGGCCAACGTCCTGACTTTC. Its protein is CASSGSPHRSGANVLTF.